Here is one T cell receptor beta chain with its context. Antigen specificity is unknown. The data were taken from a study of beta chain features in type 1 diabetes. CDR3 length: 14 amino acids. The germline V and J ends were trimmed by 6 bases and 1 base, with 12 bases remaining between them. Germline V gives CDR1 MDHEN, CDR2 SYDVKM. The study reverse transcribed the entire isolated RNA, so it sequenced expressed TCRB transcripts. Produced via immunoSEQ multiplex PCR; TCRdb's table is partial and in-frame only. The top ten hold 1% of the sample, which has about 340,000 clones, roughly 9% seen once. Findings and caveats of the study: Shorter TCRB CDR3s, moderately but significantly so, were found in Type 1 diabetes patients in all four CD4+ subsets.

This TCR was recovered from a man aged 25-45 years with type 1 diabetes. Specimen: central memory CD4+ T cells from blood. J is TRBJ2-5 and V is TRBV28; no firm D call. The CDR3 bases are TGTGCCAGCAGCCCGATAAGGGCCCAAGAGACCCAGTACTTC. Translated: CASSPIRAQETQYF.